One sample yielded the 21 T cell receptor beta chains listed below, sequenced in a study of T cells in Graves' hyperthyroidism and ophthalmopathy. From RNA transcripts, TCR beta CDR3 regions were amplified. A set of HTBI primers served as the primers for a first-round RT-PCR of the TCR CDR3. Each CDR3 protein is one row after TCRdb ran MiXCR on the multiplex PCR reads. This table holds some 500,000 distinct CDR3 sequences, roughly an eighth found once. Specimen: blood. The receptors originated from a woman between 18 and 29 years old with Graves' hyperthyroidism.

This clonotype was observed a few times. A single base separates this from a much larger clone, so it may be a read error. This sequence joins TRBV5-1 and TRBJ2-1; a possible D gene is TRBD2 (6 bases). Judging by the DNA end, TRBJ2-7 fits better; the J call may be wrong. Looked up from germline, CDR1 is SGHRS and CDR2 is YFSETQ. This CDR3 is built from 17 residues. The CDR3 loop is CASSLARGNLPYNEQYF. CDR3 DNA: TGCGCCAGCAGCTTGGCCCGGGGGAATCTTCCCTACAATGAGCAGTACTTC.

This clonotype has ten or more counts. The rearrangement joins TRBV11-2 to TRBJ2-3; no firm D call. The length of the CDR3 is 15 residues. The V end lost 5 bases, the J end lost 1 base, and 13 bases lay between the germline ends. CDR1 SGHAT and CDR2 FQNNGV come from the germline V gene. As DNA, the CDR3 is TGTGCCAGCAGCCCCGCCTTGGCTGGCACAGATACGCAGTATTTT. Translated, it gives CASSPALAGTDTQYF. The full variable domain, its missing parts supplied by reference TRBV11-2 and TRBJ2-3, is EAGVAQSPRYKIIEKRQSVAFWCNPISGHATLYWYQQILGQGPKLLIQFQNNGVVDDSQLPKDRFSAERLKGVDSTLKIQPAKLEDSAVYLCASSPALAGTDTQYFGPGTRLTVL.

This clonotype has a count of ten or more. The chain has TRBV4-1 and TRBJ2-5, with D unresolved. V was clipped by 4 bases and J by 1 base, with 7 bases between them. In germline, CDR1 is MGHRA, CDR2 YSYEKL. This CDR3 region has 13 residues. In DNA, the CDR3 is TGCGCCAGCAGCCGGGAAATCCAAGAGACCCAGTACTTC. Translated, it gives CASSREIQETQYF.

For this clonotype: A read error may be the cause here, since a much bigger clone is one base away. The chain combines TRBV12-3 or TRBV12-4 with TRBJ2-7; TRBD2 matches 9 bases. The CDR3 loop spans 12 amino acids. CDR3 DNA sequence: TGTGCCAGCCTTAGCGGGAGCTACGAGCGGTACTTC. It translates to CASLSGSYERYF.

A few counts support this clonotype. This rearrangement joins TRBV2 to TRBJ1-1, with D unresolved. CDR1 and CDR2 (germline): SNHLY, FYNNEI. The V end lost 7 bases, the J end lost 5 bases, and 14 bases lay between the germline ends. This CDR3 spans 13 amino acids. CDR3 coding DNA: TGTGCCAGCATGAAGAGGGAAGGGACTGAAGCTTTCTTT. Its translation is CASMKREGTEAFF.

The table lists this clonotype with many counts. The CDR3 spells CASSLSGSKNTEAFF. The CDR3 region has the DNA TGCGCCAGCAGCTTGTCAGGGTCAAAGAACACTGAAGCTTTCTTT. The V gene is TRBV5-1, the J gene TRBJ1-1; a weak D match, TRBD1 (5 bases). CDR1 and CDR2 from the germline V gene are SGHRS and YFSETQ. This CDR3 spans 15 amino acids. V lost 1 base and J 1 base, leaving 11 bases between the germline ends.

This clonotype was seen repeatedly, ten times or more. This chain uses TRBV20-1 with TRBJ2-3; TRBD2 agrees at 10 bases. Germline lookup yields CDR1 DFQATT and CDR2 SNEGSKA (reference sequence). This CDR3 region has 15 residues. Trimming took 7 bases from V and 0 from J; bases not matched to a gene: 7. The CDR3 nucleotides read TGCAGTGGACTCGGACTAGCGGTGAGCACAGATACGCAGTATTTT. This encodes CSGLGLAVSTDTQYF.

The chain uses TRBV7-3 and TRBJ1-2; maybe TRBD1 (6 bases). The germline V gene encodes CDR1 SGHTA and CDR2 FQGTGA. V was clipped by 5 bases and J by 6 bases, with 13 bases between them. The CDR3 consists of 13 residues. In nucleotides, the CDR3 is TGTGCCAGCAGCCTCATTCCAGGGGATGGCTACACCTTC. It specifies CASSLIPGDGYTF.

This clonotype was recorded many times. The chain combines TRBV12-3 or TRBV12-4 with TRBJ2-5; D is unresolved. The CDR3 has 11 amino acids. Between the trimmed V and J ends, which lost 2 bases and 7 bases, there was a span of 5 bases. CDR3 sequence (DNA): TGTGCCAGCAGTTTATGGAGGACCCAGTACTTC. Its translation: CASSLWRTQYF.

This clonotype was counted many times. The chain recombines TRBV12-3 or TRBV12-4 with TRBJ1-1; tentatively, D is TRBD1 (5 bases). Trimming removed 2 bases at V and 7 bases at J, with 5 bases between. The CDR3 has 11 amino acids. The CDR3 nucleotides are TGTGCCAGCAGTTTACAGGGTGAAGCTTTCTTT. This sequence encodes CASSLQGEAFF.

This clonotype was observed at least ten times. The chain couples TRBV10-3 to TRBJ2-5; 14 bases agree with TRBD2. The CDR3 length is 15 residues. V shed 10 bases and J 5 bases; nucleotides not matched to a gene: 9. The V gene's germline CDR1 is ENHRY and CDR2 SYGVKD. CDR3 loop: CATRPGLAGVETQYF. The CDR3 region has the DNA TGTGCCACCCGACCGGGACTAGCGGGAGTTGAGACCCAGTACTTC.

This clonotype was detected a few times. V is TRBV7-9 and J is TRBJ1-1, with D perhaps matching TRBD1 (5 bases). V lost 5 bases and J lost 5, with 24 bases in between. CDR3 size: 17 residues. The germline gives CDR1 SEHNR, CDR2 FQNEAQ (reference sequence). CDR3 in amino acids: CASSTGDPAFHWTEAFF. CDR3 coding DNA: TGTGCCAGCAGCACTGGGGACCCCGCCTTCCACTGGACTGAAGCTTTCTTT. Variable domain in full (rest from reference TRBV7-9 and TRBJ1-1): DTGVSQNPRHKITKRGQNVTFRCDPISEHNRLYWYRQTLGQGPEFLTYFQNEAQLEKSRLLSDRFSAERPKGSFSTLEIQRTEQGDSAMYLCASSTGDPAFHWTEAFFGQGTRLTVV.

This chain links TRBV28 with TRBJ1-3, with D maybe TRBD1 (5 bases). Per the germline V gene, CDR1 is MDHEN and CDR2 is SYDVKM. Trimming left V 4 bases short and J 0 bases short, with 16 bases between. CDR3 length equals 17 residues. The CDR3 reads CASSSTALQVSGNTIYF. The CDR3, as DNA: TGTGCCAGCAGTTCAACGGCACTACAGGTCTCTGGAAACACCATATATTTT.

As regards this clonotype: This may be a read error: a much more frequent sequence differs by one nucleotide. The CDR3 loop reads CSALGTGRDTRYF. Here the CDR3 DNA reads TGCAGTGCTCTCGGGACAGGGAGAGATACGCGGTATTTT. The chain carries TRBV20-1 and TRBJ2-3, with 9 nucleotides matching TRBD1. The CDR3 has 13 amino acids. From germline, CDR1 is DFQATT and CDR2 SNEGSKA (reference sequence).

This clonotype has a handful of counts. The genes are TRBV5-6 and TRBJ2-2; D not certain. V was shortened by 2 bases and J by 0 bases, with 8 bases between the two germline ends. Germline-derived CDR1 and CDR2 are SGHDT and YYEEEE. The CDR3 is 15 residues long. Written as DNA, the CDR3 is TGTGCCAGCAGCTTTTCAGAACCGAACACCGGGGAGCTGTTTTTT. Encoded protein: CASSFSEPNTGELFF. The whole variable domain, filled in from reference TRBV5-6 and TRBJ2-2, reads DAGVTQSPTHLIKTRGQQVTLRCSPKSGHDTVSWYQQALGQGPQFIFQYYEEEERQRGNFPDRFSGHQFPNYSSELNVNALLLGDSALYLCASSFSEPNTGELFFGEGSRLTVL.

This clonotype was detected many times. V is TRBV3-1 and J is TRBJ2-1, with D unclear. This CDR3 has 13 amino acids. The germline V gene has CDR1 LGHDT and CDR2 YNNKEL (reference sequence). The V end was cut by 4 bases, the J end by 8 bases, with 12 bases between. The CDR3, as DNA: TGTGCCAGCAGCCCTCCCCTGAGTGATGAGCAGTTCTTC. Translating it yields CASSPPLSDEQFF.

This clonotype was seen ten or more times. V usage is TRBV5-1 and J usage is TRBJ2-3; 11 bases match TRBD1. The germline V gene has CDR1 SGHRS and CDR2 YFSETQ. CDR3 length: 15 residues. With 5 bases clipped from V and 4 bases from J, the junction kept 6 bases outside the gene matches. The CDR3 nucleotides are TGCGCCAGCAGTCGGGACAGGGGGGTTGCAGATACGCAGTATTTT. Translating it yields CASSRDRGVADTQYF.

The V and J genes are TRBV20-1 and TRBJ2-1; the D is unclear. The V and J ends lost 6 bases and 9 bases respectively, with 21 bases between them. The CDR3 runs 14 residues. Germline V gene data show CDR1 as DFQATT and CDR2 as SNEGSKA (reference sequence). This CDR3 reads CSACSTKSRTEQFF. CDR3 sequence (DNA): TGCAGTGCCTGCTCGACGAAATCCAGGACTGAGCAGTTCTTC.

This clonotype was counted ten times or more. CDR3 bases: TGTGCCAGCAGCGCCTCAGGGGAGGCCACTGAAGCTTTCTTT. Translation gives CASSASGEATEAFF. The chain employs TRBV9 and TRBJ1-1, with D maybe TRBD1 (6 bases). Germline loops: CDR1 SGDLS, CDR2 YYNGEE. V shed 3 bases and J shed 4 bases, with 13 bases lying between them. This CDR3 has 14 amino acids.

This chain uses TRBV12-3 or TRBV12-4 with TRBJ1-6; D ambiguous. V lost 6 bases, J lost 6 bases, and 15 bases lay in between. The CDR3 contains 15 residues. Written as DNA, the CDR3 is TGTGCCAGCAGGTCCGCGGCGGGCGGTAATTCACCCCTCCACTTT. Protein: CASRSAAGGNSPLHF.

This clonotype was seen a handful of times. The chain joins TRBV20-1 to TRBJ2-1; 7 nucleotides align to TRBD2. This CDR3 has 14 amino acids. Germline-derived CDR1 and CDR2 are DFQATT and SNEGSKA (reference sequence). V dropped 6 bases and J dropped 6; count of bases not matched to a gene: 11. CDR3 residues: CSAPSWRELNEQFF. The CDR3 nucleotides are TGCAGTGCCCCATCCTGGCGGGAGCTCAATGAGCAGTTCTTC.